This T cell receptor beta chain was observed in a study of blood T cell repertoires in COVID-19. On the study more broadly: The study drew acute and convalescent COVID-19 samples from the United States, Italy and Spain.

Authors' methods: Reference gene primer amplification gave nucleated cell count estimates. Here immunoSEQ multiplex PCR was the method, and the copy in TCRdb shows in-frame clones only, minus some. The DNA was the basis for D and trimming; V, J and clone size are from that table. The data hold some 220,000 clones, with 75% to 85% observed a single time. Sequencing was carried out using peripheral blood. The source of this sequence is a human donor in a cohort sampled during active COVID-19.

In DNA form, the CDR3 reads TGTGCCAGCAGTTTTAGCGGGGAGCTGTTTTTT. Protein: CASSFSGELFF. This rearrangement joins TRBV12-3 or TRBV12-4 to TRBJ2-2, with no clear D. The CDR3 extends over 11 amino acids. The V and J ends lost 3 bases and 7 bases respectively, with 3 bases between them.